Below are 21 T cell receptor beta chains sequenced from a single sample in a study of STAT5B mutations in CD4+ large granular lymphocyte leukemia. Assay used: immunoSEQ multiplex PCR; TCRdb lists only in-frame clones, some missing. The table includes 30,000 to 35,000 clones, about 90% detected once. Sequencing used CD4+ T cells from blood buffy coats. The receptors derive from a human donor in good health.

This clone was seen only once. The rearrangement joins TRBV10-3 to TRBJ1-1; TRBD1 aligns across 7 bases. The V and J ends lost 6 bases and 0 bases, in that order; junction bases with no gene match: 4. CDR1 and CDR2 from the germline V gene are ENHRY and SYGVKD. The CDR3 runs to 14 residues. The CDR3 DNA reads as TGTGCCATCAGGTCGACAGGGTTGAACACTGAAGCTTTCTTT. Translated, it gives CAIRSTGLNTEAFF.

The chain carries TRBV7-9 and TRBJ2-1; TRBD1 aligns across 9 bases. Germline V gene sequence: CDR1 SEHNR, CDR2 FQNEAQ (reference sequence). The CDR3 sequence is 14 residues long. J was trimmed by 7 bases and V by 5 bases; bases with no gene match: 6. In nucleotides, the CDR3 is TGTGCCAGCAGCCGACAGGGGGTGAGGAATGAGCAGTTCTTC. This sequence encodes CASSRQGVRNEQFF. Full variable domain (missing parts from reference TRBV7-9 and TRBJ2-1): DTGVSQNPRHKITKRGQNVTFRCDPISEHNRLYWYRQTLGQGPEFLTYFQNEAQLEKSRLLSDRFSAERPKGSFSTLEIQRTEQGDSAMYLCASSRQGVRNEQFFGPGTRLTVL.

CDR3 protein: CASSFELASTGELFF. CDR3 bases: TGTGCCAGCAGCTTCGAGCTAGCGAGTACCGGGGAGCTGTTTTTT. This chain joins TRBV11-1 and TRBJ2-2; D perhaps matches TRBD2 (6 bases). Germline-derived CDR1 and CDR2 are SGHAT and FQDESV (reference sequence). Trimming took 3 bases from V and 5 from J, leaving 13 bases between them. This CDR3 comprises 15 residues.

Notes on this clone: Other DNA variants within this sample encode the same CDR3. DNA of the CDR3: TGCAGCGTTGGGTCAGGGAGGGACACTGAAGCTTTCTTT. Protein sequence: CSVGSGRDTEAFF. This rearrangement joins TRBV29-1 to TRBJ1-1; possible D gene TRBD1, 5 bases. Deletions cut 4 bases from V and 3 bases from J, with 12 bases between. The CDR3 loop spans 13 amino acids. Germline V CDR1 and CDR2: SQVTM, ANQGSEA.

CDR3 in DNA: TGTGCCAGCAGAAGGACGACCGGGGAGCTGTTTTTT. Translation: CASRRTTGELFF. The V and J genes are TRBV28 and TRBJ2-2; unclear D gene. The germline gives CDR1 MDHEN, CDR2 SYDVKM. The CDR3 runs to 12 residues. Trimming removed 6 bases from V and 5 bases from J, with 7 bases in between.

The chain combines TRBV5-6 with TRBJ2-7, with 8 positions matching TRBD1. The CDR3 is made up of 13 amino acids. The trim removed 4 bases at V and 6 bases at J, leaving 6 bases unmatched. The germline CDR1 and CDR2 sequences are SGHDT and YYEEEE. Written as DNA, the CDR3 is TGTGCCAGCAGCCGACAGGGGTCAGGCGAGCAGTACTTC. Translating gives CASSRQGSGEQYF.

The chain uses TRBV7-3 and TRBJ2-1, with 9 bases identical to TRBD2. Germline V gives CDR1 SGHTA, CDR2 FQGTGA. CDR3 size: 15 residues. V shed 2 bases and J 6 bases; nucleotides not matched to a gene: 5. The CDR3 sequence: CASSLAGGPPNEQFF. The CDR3 nucleotides read TGTGCCAGCAGCTTAGCGGGAGGGCCTCCCAATGAGCAGTTCTTC.

The chain joins TRBV15 to TRBJ2-2, with D unclear. The V gene lost 0 bases and the J gene lost 6 bases, with 11 bases spanning the gap. This CDR3 region has 15 residues. CDR1 is LNHNV and CDR2 is YYDKDF in the germline V gene (reference sequence). In DNA form, the CDR3 reads TGTGCCACCAGCAGAGATACTGACTTACCCGGGGAGCTGTTTTTT. Translated, it gives CATSRDTDLPGELFF.

The chain joins TRBV6-1 to TRBJ1-1; D perhaps matches TRBD1 (5 bases). Between the trimmed V and J ends, which lost 6 bases and 0 bases, there was a span of 11 bases. Germline-derived CDR1 and CDR2 are MNHNS and SASEGT. The CDR3 is 14 amino acids. CDR3 nucleotide sequence: TGTGCCAGCAGGAACCAGGGCATGAACACTGAAGCTTTCTTT. This codes for CASRNQGMNTEAFF.

V gene TRBV19 combines with J gene TRBJ1-1; the D gene is possibly TRBD1 (6 bases). The CDR3 totals 11 residues. Trimming took off 7 bases at V and 9 bases at J, with 12 bases between the two ends. CDR1 LNHDA and CDR2 SQIVND come from the germline V gene (reference sequence). CDR3 sequence: CASIGGHQAFF. The CDR3 DNA follows: TGTGCCAGTATAGGGGGGCATCAAGCTTTCTTT.

The chain links TRBV7-9 to TRBJ2-1; 9 bases are a match to TRBD2. CDR3 size: 14 residues. V gave up 2 bases and J gave up 10 bases; unmatched junction bases: 6. Germline V gives CDR1 SEHNR, CDR2 FQNEAQ (reference sequence). The CDR3 coding sequence is TGTGCCAGCAGCTTACAGGGGACTAGCCGCGAGCAGTTCTTC. Translated: CASSLQGTSREQFF.

The gene calls are TRBV6-5 and TRBJ2-7; the D is unclear. Germline CDR1 MNHEY, CDR2 SVGAGI. The CDR3 consists of 13 residues. The ends were cut back, 0 bases at V and 4 bases at J, with 7 bases in the middle. The CDR3 loop reads CASSYSFGYEQYF. The CDR3 nucleotides read TGTGCCAGCAGTTACTCGTTTGGGTACGAGCAGTACTTC.

The chain joins TRBV2 to TRBJ1-2, with 12 bases aligning to TRBD1. Germline lookup yields CDR1 SNHLY and CDR2 FYNNEI. CDR3 length equals 14 residues. Trimming took 8 bases from V and 4 from J; bases not matched to a gene: 5. The CDR3 nucleotides read TGTGCCAGCCAAGGGACAGGGGGCCGCTATGGCTACACCTTC. The encoded protein is CASQGTGGRYGYTF.

This rearrangement joins TRBV4-3 to TRBJ1-2; D is ambiguous. V shed 0 bases and J shed 0 bases, with 11 bases lying between them. CDR1 and CDR2 (germline): LGHNA, YSLEER. The CDR3 is 16 amino acids. The CDR3 nucleotides read TGCGCCAGCAGCCAAGACTTTGGGCATGCTAACTATGGCTACACCTTC. Amino acid sequence: CASSQDFGHANYGYTF.

The rearrangement uses TRBV7-9 and TRBJ1-5, with TRBD1 matching over 7 bases. This CDR3 has 15 residues. V dropped 5 bases and J dropped 6; count of bases not matched to a gene: 10. Germline values: CDR1 SEHNR, CDR2 FQNEAQ (reference sequence). The CDR3 region has the DNA TGTGCCAGCAGCCCTGAGGGGGCTCATACTCAGCCCCAGCATTTT. It is translated as CASSPEGAHTQPQHF. Looking up the rest from reference TRBV7-9 and TRBJ1-5 gives the full variable domain: DTGVSQNPRHKITKRGQNVTFRCDPISEHNRLYWYRQTLGQGPEFLTYFQNEAQLEKSRLLSDRFSAERPKGSFSTLEIQRTEQGDSAMYLCASSPEGAHTQPQHFGDGTRLSIL.

This clone came up a few times. V and J are TRBV28 and TRBJ1-5; D gene ambiguous. The length of the CDR3 is 16 residues. The V gene's germline CDR1 is MDHEN and CDR2 SYDVKM. Trimming pared 5 bases from V and 1 base from J, leaving 15 bases between. Here the CDR3 DNA reads TGTGCCAGCAGTAGCCAGGTCCAGATGAGCAATCAGCCCCAGCATTTT. This codes for CASSSQVQMSNQPQHF.

CDR3 in DNA: TGTGCCAGCAGTGAAGCGTTTCTAGCCTACGAGCAGTACTTC. Translation gives CASSEAFLAYEQYF. The chain employs TRBV6-1 and TRBJ2-7; the D is unclear. The V and J ends lost 0 bases and 2 bases respectively, with 8 bases between them. The CDR3 is made up of 14 amino acids. The germline V gene encodes CDR1 MNHNS and CDR2 SASEGT.

The chain uses TRBV7-2 and TRBJ2-1; 8 nucleotides align to TRBD2. CDR1 and CDR2 from the germline V gene are SGHTA and FQGNSA. J gave up 4 bases and V 5 bases, and 10 bases lay outside the gene matches. The CDR3 length is 16 residues. This CDR3 is CASSLQSGSDYNEQFF. The CDR3 DNA follows: TGTGCCAGCAGCCTCCAGAGCGGGAGTGATTACAATGAGCAGTTCTTC.

CDR3 amino acids: CASSIGGRGTEAFF. The CDR3 region has the DNA TGTGCCAGTAGTATTGGAGGGAGGGGCACTGAAGCTTTCTTT. The gene calls are TRBV19 and TRBJ1-1, with a possible D match to TRBD1 (5 bases). V was trimmed by 3 bases and J by 4 bases, leaving 12 bases between them. The CDR3 totals 14 residues. Germline V gene data show CDR1 as LNHDA and CDR2 as SQIVND (reference sequence).

The chain is built from TRBV6-4 and TRBJ2-1; D is unresolved. Germline CDR1 and CDR2: MRHNA and SNTAGT. The CDR3 consists of 13 residues. V gave up 3 bases and J gave up 10 bases, with 13 bases separating them. As DNA, the CDR3 is TGTGCCAGCAGTGAAGACTGGGGTGGGGAGCAGTTCTTC. Protein sequence: CASSEDWGGEQFF.

In DNA, the CDR3 is TGTGCCAGCAGCAAGACAGGGGGGTTCAGGAATGAGCAGTTCTTC. This encodes CASSKTGGFRNEQFF. This chain joins TRBV21-1 and TRBJ2-1; the D segment call TRBD1 is taken from the table without a DNA check. TRBV21-1 is marked as a pseudogene. This CDR3 has 15 residues.